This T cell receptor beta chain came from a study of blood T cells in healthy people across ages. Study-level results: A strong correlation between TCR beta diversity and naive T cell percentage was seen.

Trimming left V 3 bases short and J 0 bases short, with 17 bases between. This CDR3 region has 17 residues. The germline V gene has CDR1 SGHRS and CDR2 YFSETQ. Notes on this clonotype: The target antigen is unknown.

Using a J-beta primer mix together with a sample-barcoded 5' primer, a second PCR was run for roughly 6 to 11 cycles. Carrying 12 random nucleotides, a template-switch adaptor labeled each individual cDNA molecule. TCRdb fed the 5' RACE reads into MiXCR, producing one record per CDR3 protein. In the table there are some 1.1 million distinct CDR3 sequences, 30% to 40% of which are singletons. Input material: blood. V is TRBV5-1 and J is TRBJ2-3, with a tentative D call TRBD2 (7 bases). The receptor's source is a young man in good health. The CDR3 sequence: CASSWGGHFTSTDTQYF. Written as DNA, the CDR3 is TGCGCCAGCAGCTGGGGGGGACATTTCACTAGCACAGATACGCAGTATTTT. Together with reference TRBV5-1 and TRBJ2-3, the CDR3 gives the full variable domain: KAGVTQTPRYLIKTRGQQVTLSCSPISGHRSVSWYQQTPGQGLQFLFEYFSETQRNKGNFPGRFSGRQFSNSRSEMNVSTLELGDSALYLCASSWGGHFTSTDTQYFGPGTRLTVL.